This T cell receptor beta chain was recorded in a study of cytomegalovirus exposure and HLA in healthy donors. Study results and limitations: Roughly uniform depth of sequencing across donors was assumed in presence/absence analyses.

Germline CDR1 SGHVS, CDR2 FQNEAQ. CDR3 length: 14 residues. Trimming cost V 7 bases and J 7 bases, with 16 bases left between them. In regard to this clone: Its target is unknown.

In the PCR, 60 Vbeta and 13 Jbeta primers were used. Libraries were prepared by immunoSEQ multiplex PCR; TCRdb keeps only in-frame clonotypes and omits some of them. Here the sample spans approximately 190,000 clones, approximately 85% being singletons. Specimen: PBMCs. This clonotype was obtained from a woman between 18 and 29 years old in good health and CMV-seronegative. The chain combines TRBV7-8 with TRBJ2-2; a weak D match, TRBD1 (5 bases). In DNA, the CDR3 is TGTGCCAGCACCCCCACCAGGGTGAACGGGGAGCTGTTTTTT. This translates into CASTPTRVNGELFF. The full variable domain, completed using reference TRBV7-8 and TRBJ2-2, is GAGVSQSPRYKVAKRGQDVALRCDPISGHVSLFWYQQALGQGPEFLTYFQNEAQLDKSGLPSDRFFAERPEGSVSTLKIQRTQQEDSAVYLCASTPTRVNGELFFGEGSRLTVL.